Listed below are T cell receptor beta chains from one sample, sequenced in a study of T cell repertoires in cytomegalovirus infection. In TCRdb, the reads were re-called with MiXCR into one record per CDR3 protein. The data hold 100,000 to 150,000 distinct CDR3 sequences, with less than 9.5% observed a single time. Sequenced sample: PBMCs. All receptors derive from a human donor in good health (CMV status not recorded). Some clones in this sample may be carry-over from other donors' samples. Each CDR3 is given with its conserved first and last residue. The order of the fields is J gene, clone size, D gene, V gene, CDR3 DNA, CDR3 protein. D genes are given only for firm matches. The size of a clone is reported for some rows only, either as once, few or many, or as a class for expanded clones.

J gene: TRBJ2-3; clone size: many; D gene: TRBD2; V gene: TRBV7-2; CDR3 DNA: TGTGCCAGCAGCTGGGGCGGGGGAGATACGCAGTATTTT; CDR3 protein: CASSWGGGDTQYF
J gene: TRBJ1-2; clone size: many; D gene: TRBD1; V gene: TRBV29-1; CDR3 DNA: TGCAGCGTTGATTCCAACTCTAAAGACAGGGGTTATGGCTACACCTTC; CDR3 protein: CSVDSNSKDRGYGYTF
J gene: TRBJ1-6; clone size: many; D gene: TRBD1; V gene: TRBV5-1; CDR3 DNA: TGCGCCAGCAGCTCGCGGGGACAGGATTCACCCCTCCACTTT; CDR3 protein: CASSSRGQDSPLHF
J gene: TRBJ1-2; clone size: few; D gene: .; V gene: TRBV14; CDR3 DNA: TGTGCCAGCAGCCCGCGGGCTTACTATGGCTACACCTTC; CDR3 protein: CASSPRAYYGYTF
J gene: TRBJ2-3; clone size: many; D gene: .; V gene: TRBV7-2; CDR3 DNA: TGTGCCAGCAGCTGGTCAGGCACAGATACGCAGTATTTT; CDR3 protein: CASSWSGTDTQYF
J gene: TRBJ1-1; clone size: many; D gene: TRBD1; V gene: TRBV25-1; CDR3 DNA: TGTGCCAGCAGTGAAATAGGACAGGGAGGGAACACTGAAGCTTTCTTT; CDR3 protein: CASSEIGQGGNTEAFF
J gene: TRBJ2-1; clone size: .; D gene: .; V gene: TRBV9; CDR3 DNA: TGTGCCAGCAGGGCTCCGGCGGGGAGCTCCTACAATGAGCAGTTCTTC; CDR3 protein: CASRAPAGSSYNEQFF
J gene: TRBJ1-1; clone size: few; D gene: .; V gene: TRBV14; CDR3 DNA: TGTGCCAGCAGCCAAGAGGGGGGGGGTGAAGCTTTCTTT; CDR3 protein: CASSQEGGGEAFF
J gene: TRBJ2-3; clone size: few; D gene: .; V gene: TRBV14; CDR3 DNA: TGTGCCAGCAGCCAAGCGCTCACCGATACGCAGTATTTT; CDR3 protein: CASSQALTDTQYF
J gene: TRBJ2-2; clone size: .; D gene: .; V gene: TRBV19; CDR3 DNA: TGTGCCAGTAGTACCCCGTGGGGGGGCGGGCCCGGGGAGCTGTTTTTT; CDR3 protein: CASSTPWGGGPGELFF
J gene: TRBJ1-1; clone size: many; D gene: .; V gene: TRBV7-3; CDR3 DNA: TGTGCCAGCAGCTTAACGGGTGGGGGGATGGGGCCTGAAGCTTTCTTT; CDR3 protein: CASSLTGGGMGPEAFF
J gene: TRBJ2-3; clone size: many; D gene: TRBD2; V gene: TRBV2; CDR3 DNA: TGTGCCAGCAGTGAAGAAGTAGCGGGGGGAAAGGATACGCAGTATTTT; CDR3 protein: CASSEEVAGGKDTQYF
J gene: TRBJ1-1; clone size: many; D gene: .; V gene: TRBV29-1; CDR3 DNA: TGCAGCGTTGCCCTGGGGGGGTGGACTGAAGCTTTCTTT; CDR3 protein: CSVALGGWTEAFF
J gene: TRBJ2-7; clone size: many; D gene: TRBD1; V gene: TRBV6-5; CDR3 DNA: TGTGCCAGCAAACGACAGGGCTCCTACGAGCAGTACTTC; CDR3 protein: CASKRQGSYEQYF
J gene: TRBJ2-5; clone size: few; D gene: TRBD1; V gene: TRBV20-1; CDR3 DNA: TGCAGTGCTGCTTACAGGGGTCCCGAGACCCAGTACTTC; CDR3 protein: CSAAYRGPETQYF
J gene: TRBJ2-6; clone size: few; D gene: .; V gene: TRBV5-1; CDR3 DNA: TGCGCCAGCAGCTTGGAGAACTCTGGGGCCAACGTCCTGACTTTC; CDR3 protein: CASSLENSGANVLTF
J gene: TRBJ2-3; clone size: many; D gene: .; V gene: TRBV11-3; CDR3 DNA: TGTGCCAGCAGCTTAGACCGAACTGAAGATACGCAGTATTTT; CDR3 protein: CASSLDRTEDTQYF
J gene: TRBJ1-2; clone size: many; D gene: .; V gene: TRBV7-2; CDR3 DNA: TGTGCCAGCAGCTCACAGGGTTTTAACTATGGCTACACCTTC; CDR3 protein: CASSSQGFNYGYTF
J gene: TRBJ1-2; clone size: few; D gene: .; V gene: TRBV19; CDR3 DNA: TGTGCCCGGAAGGCGACTAACTATGGCTACACCTTC; CDR3 protein: CARKATNYGYTF
J gene: TRBJ2-5; clone size: few; D gene: .; V gene: TRBV29-1; CDR3 DNA: TGCAGCGTACAGGAGGGAGAGACCCAGTACTTC; CDR3 protein: CSVQEGETQYF
J gene: TRBJ1-1; clone size: many; D gene: TRBD1; V gene: TRBV7-2; CDR3 DNA: TGTGCCAGCAGCTTATTATCGTGGGACAGGGGCGAGAACACTGAAGCTTTCTTT; CDR3 protein: CASSLLSWDRGENTEAFF
J gene: TRBJ1-1; clone size: .; D gene: TRBD1; V gene: TRBV20-1; CDR3 DNA: TGCAGTGCTAGAGAGCCCGGGACAGGGAAGGATGGTGGTACTGAAGCTTTCTTT; CDR3 protein: CSAREPGTGKDGGTEAFF
J gene: TRBJ2-7; clone size: .; D gene: .; V gene: TRBV28; CDR3 DNA: TGTGCCAGCAGTCCGTATACGACAGGAGTCAGTTCCTACGAGCAGTACTTC; CDR3 protein: CASSPYTTGVSSYEQYF
J gene: TRBJ1-1; clone size: many; D gene: .; V gene: TRBV19; CDR3 DNA: TGTGCCAGTAGTCCTAGGACGGATGAAGCTTTCTTT; CDR3 protein: CASSPRTDEAFF
J gene: TRBJ1-5; clone size: many; D gene: .; V gene: TRBV19; CDR3 DNA: TGTGCCAGTAGTCGACTTCCGAGGGGCAATCAGCCCCAGCATTTT; CDR3 protein: CASSRLPRGNQPQHF
J gene: TRBJ1-4; clone size: many; D gene: .; V gene: TRBV6-5; CDR3 DNA: TGTGCCAGCAGTTTTACGTTGGGGGGAACTAATGAAAAACTGTTTTTT; CDR3 protein: CASSFTLGGTNEKLFF
J gene: TRBJ2-1; clone size: few; D gene: .; V gene: TRBV4-1; CDR3 DNA: TGCGCCAGCAGCCAAGAGATTACCTACAATGAGCAGTTCTTC; CDR3 protein: CASSQEITYNEQFF
J gene: TRBJ1-2; clone size: many; D gene: .; V gene: TRBV5-4; CDR3 DNA: TGTGCCAGCAGCCAAATTAACAGGGATGGCTACACCTTC; CDR3 protein: CASSQINRDGYTF
J gene: TRBJ2-7; clone size: many; D gene: .; V gene: TRBV12-3/TRBV12-4; CDR3 DNA: TGTGCCAGCAGTCCGCCGGGGAACGAGCAGTACTTC; CDR3 protein: CASSPPGNEQYF
J gene: TRBJ2-7; clone size: .; D gene: .; V gene: TRBV20-1; CDR3 DNA: TGCAGTGCCAGACCGGGGTTGAGCGACGAGCAGTACTTC; CDR3 protein: CSARPGLSDEQYF
J gene: TRBJ2-7; clone size: many; D gene: .; V gene: TRBV28; CDR3 DNA: TGTGCCACCTCCTTGGCAGGGGCGTCCTACGAGCAGTACTTC; CDR3 protein: CATSLAGASYEQYF
J gene: TRBJ2-1; clone size: many; D gene: TRBD2; V gene: TRBV12-3/TRBV12-4; CDR3 DNA: TGTGCCAGCAGTCCACGGGGGGGGCTAGGTGAGCAGTTCTTC; CDR3 protein: CASSPRGGLGEQFF
J gene: TRBJ2-3; clone size: many; D gene: .; V gene: TRBV20-1; CDR3 DNA: TGCAGTGCTAGCCTTCGCATTAGCGTCCAGGGCACAGATACGCAGTATTTT; CDR3 protein: CSASLRISVQGTDTQYF
J gene: TRBJ1-1; clone size: few; D gene: .; V gene: TRBV10-3; CDR3 DNA: TGTGCCATCAGTGAGTCGTCGGTAAGCCTGGGCACTGAAGCTTTCTTT; CDR3 protein: CAISESSVSLGTEAFF
J gene: TRBJ2-1; clone size: many; D gene: TRBD2; V gene: TRBV11-1; CDR3 DNA: TGTGCCAGCAGCTTAGAGAGCGGGGGGGCCTTTAATGAGCAGTTCTTC; CDR3 protein: CASSLESGGAFNEQFF
J gene: TRBJ2-3; clone size: few; D gene: .; V gene: TRBV14; CDR3 DNA: TGTGCCAGCAGCCAAGAGTTCACAGATACGCAGTATTTT; CDR3 protein: CASSQEFTDTQYF
J gene: TRBJ2-3; clone size: many; D gene: .; V gene: TRBV24-1; CDR3 DNA: TGTGCCACCAGTGCACGGACGGGAAGCACAGATACGCAGTATTTT; CDR3 protein: CATSARTGSTDTQYF
J gene: TRBJ2-7; clone size: many; D gene: TRBD1; V gene: TRBV7-2; CDR3 DNA: TGTGCCAGCAGCTTACCCGGGACAGAGATCGAGCAGTACTTC; CDR3 protein: CASSLPGTEIEQYF
J gene: TRBJ2-3; clone size: many; D gene: .; V gene: TRBV28; CDR3 DNA: TGTGCCAGCAGTTTCACGACAGATACGCAGTATTTT; CDR3 protein: CASSFTTDTQYF
J gene: TRBJ2-7; clone size: many; D gene: .; V gene: TRBV12-3/TRBV12-4; CDR3 DNA: TGTGCCAGCACCCCCGGTGGACAGCTCTACGAGCAGTACTTC; CDR3 protein: CASTPGGQLYEQYF